This T cell receptor beta chain was observed in a study of blood T cell repertoires in COVID-19. V lost 0 bases and J 4 bases, leaving 16 bases between the germline ends. Germline V gene sequence: CDR1 SGHRS, CDR2 YFSETQ. The CDR3 is made up of 17 amino acids. Generated by immunoSEQ multiplex PCR, the TCRdb table keeps only in-frame clones and is missing some. Of 200,000 to 300,000 clones in the sample, about 79% are singletons; the top ten hold approximately 9.4%. The rearrangement links TRBV5-1 to TRBJ2-2, with a tentative D call TRBD2 (6 bases). This receptor was taken from a woman older than 75 with acute or convalescent COVID-19. The material sequenced was peripheral blood. The CDR3 loop is CASSLAGTAFSTGELFF. The CDR3 nucleotides are TGCGCCAGCAGCTTGGCAGGGACTGCCTTTAGCACCGGGGAGCTGTTTTTT.